This T cell receptor (beta chain) derives from a study of blood T cells in healthy people across ages. Study-wide findings and caveats: The diversity estimates, figures obtained from one million T cells, were considered underestimates.

V lost 5 bases and J lost 7; bases outside the gene matches: 9. This CDR3 has 15 residues. This clonotype was detected ten times or more. The target antigen is unknown. Samples each yielded at least 6 micrograms of total RNA. Alongside a J-beta primer mix, a sample-barcoded 5' primer served in a second PCR lasting roughly 7 to 11 cycles. TCRdb recomputed calls from the 5' RACE reads with MiXCR, one row per CDR3 protein. The sample has around 1.7 million distinct CDR3 sequences, under 30% seen once. This TCR was sampled from a woman in her 30s in good health. The sample was blood. The J gene is TRBJ1-4, the V gene TRBV12-3 or TRBV12-4; TRBD1 aligns across 8 bases. The DNA for the CDR3 is TGTGCCAGCAGTCCTAATCAGGGGGCAAGTGAAAAACTGTTTTTT. Its translation: CASSPNQGASEKLFF.